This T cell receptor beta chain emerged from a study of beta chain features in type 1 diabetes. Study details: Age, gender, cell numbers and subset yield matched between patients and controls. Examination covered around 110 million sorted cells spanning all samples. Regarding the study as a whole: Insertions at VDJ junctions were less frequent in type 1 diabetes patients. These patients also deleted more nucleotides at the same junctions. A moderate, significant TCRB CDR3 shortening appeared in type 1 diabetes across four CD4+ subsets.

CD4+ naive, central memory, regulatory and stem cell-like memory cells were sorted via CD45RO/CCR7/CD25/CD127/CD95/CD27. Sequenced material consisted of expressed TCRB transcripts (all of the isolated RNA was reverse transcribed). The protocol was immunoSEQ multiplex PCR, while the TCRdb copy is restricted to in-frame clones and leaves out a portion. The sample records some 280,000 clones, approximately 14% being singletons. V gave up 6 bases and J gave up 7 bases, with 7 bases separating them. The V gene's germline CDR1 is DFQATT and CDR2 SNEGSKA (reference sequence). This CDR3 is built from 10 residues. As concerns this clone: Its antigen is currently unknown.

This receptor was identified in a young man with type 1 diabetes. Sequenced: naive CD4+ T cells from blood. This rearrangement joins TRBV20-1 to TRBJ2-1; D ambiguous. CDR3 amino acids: CSAVRNEQFF. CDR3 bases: TGCAGTGCCGTGAGGAATGAGCAGTTCTTC.